Following are 23 T cell receptor beta chains from one sample sequenced in a study of cytomegalovirus exposure and HLA in healthy donors (dated by TCRdb to 2016 to 2017). The library was made by the immunoSEQ multiplex PCR assay. As stored in TCRdb, this immuneACCESS dataset retains in-frame rearrangements with V and J assigned. A fraction of the clones does not appear; measured against another copy, unresolved V genes explain less than half of the discrepancy, and the remainder lacks a known reason. The table for this sample lists 150,000 to 200,000 clones; 70% to 90% of them were counted only once. The top ten constitute approximately 3.1% of the sample. Sequencing was done on a sample of PBMCs. These receptors were collected from a man aged 18 to 30 in good health and CMV-seronegative.

The V and J genes are TRBV10-3 and TRBJ1-2; D gene unclear. The V gene's germline CDR1 is ENHRY and CDR2 SYGVKD. The CDR3 totals 13 residues. V was cut by 6 bases and J by 5 bases, with 13 bases left in between. The CDR3 sequence is CAIRSSLIYGYTF. The CDR3 DNA is TGTGCCATCAGATCCTCCTTAATTTATGGCTACACCTTC.

CDR3 amino acids: CASSSTGVAHEQYF. CDR3 sequence (DNA): TGTGCCAGCAGTTCGACAGGGGTTGCCCACGAGCAGTACTTC. This chain links TRBV6-6 with TRBJ2-7, with 8 bases identical to TRBD1. The CDR3 loop spans 14 amino acids. Germline V gene lookup returns CDR1 MNHNY and CDR2 SVGAGI (reference sequence). V was clipped by 4 bases and J by 5 bases; unmatched bases: 7.

The rearrangement links TRBV6-5 to TRBJ2-2; 7 bases are a match to TRBD1. Germline CDR1 reads MNHEY; CDR2 reads SVGAGI. V was clipped by 4 bases and J by 4 bases; unmatched bases: 9. The CDR3 runs to 16 residues. This CDR3 reads CASSFQTGWGTGELFF. The DNA of the CDR3 is TGTGCCAGCAGTTTTCAGACAGGGTGGGGCACCGGGGAGCTGTTTTTT.

The chain joins TRBV5-6 to TRBJ1-5, with D possibly being TRBD1 (5 bases). CDR3 length: 15 amino acids. Germline V gene sequence: CDR1 SGHDT, CDR2 YYEEEE. Between the trimmed V and J ends, which lost 0 bases and 0 bases, there was a span of 7 bases. The CDR3 DNA sequence: TGTGCCAGCAGCTTGGCAGGGTATAGCAATCAGCCCCAGCATTTT. It yields the protein CASSLAGYSNQPQHF.

The J gene is TRBJ2-1, the V gene TRBV7-2, with 8 bases matching TRBD2. The CDR3 sequence is 15 residues long. V was pared by 5 bases and J by 5 bases, with 8 bases of the junction left unmatched. CDR1 and CDR2 (germline): SGHTA, FQGNSA. The CDR3 DNA follows: TGTGCCAGCAGCCAACCCGGGACTAGAGACAATGAGCAGTTCTTC. Protein: CASSQPGTRDNEQFF.

This chain joins TRBV30 and TRBJ1-2, with 10 bases that match TRBD1. Germline lookup yields CDR1 GTSNPN and CDR2 SVGIG (reference sequence). V was pared by 2 bases and J by 8 bases, with 17 bases of the junction left unmatched. The CDR3 loop spans 17 amino acids. The CDR3 here is CAWSPFPPGQGLGGYTF. In DNA, the CDR3 is TGTGCCTGGAGTCCCTTCCCCCCGGGACAGGGGCTCGGAGGCTACACCTTC.

This clone was counted once. The chain is built from TRBV2 and TRBJ2-5, with 8 bases that match TRBD1. The germline V gene has CDR1 SNHLY and CDR2 FYNNEI. CDR3 length: 14 residues. The V and J ends lost 6 bases and 0 bases, in that order; junction bases with no gene match: 3. CDR3 residues: CASRNRGYQETQYF. In DNA form, the CDR3 reads TGTGCCAGCAGGAACAGGGGGTACCAAGAGACCCAGTACTTC.

The J gene is TRBJ2-2, the V gene TRBV19; maybe TRBD1 (6 bases). The CDR3 extends over 13 amino acids. Trimming took 4 bases from V and 4 from J, leaving 7 bases between them. Germline assignment: CDR1 LNHDA and CDR2 SQIVND (reference sequence). CDR3 in DNA: TGTGCCAGTAGTAGAGGGGGCACCGGGGAGCTGTTTTTT. Its protein product is CASSRGGTGELFF.

This clone was seen more than once but under ten times. The V and J genes are TRBV6-1 and TRBJ2-5, with TRBD2 matching over 9 bases. CDR3 length equals 14 residues. Germline V gives CDR1 MNHNS, CDR2 SASEGT. The V and J ends lost 4 bases and 4 bases, in that order; junction bases with no gene match: 4. CDR3 residues: CASSGLAGTETQYF. CDR3 DNA: TGTGCCAGCAGTGGCCTAGCGGGAACAGAGACCCAGTACTTC.

This chain joins TRBV30 and TRBJ1-2, with D perhaps matching TRBD1 (6 bases). Germline CDR1 reads GTSNPN; CDR2 reads SVGIG (reference sequence). The CDR3 has 13 amino acids. The germline V and J ends were trimmed by 3 bases and 7 bases, with 15 bases remaining between them. CDR3: CAWSGNRDGGYTF. The CDR3 nucleotides read TGTGCCTGGAGCGGAAACAGGGACGGTGGCTACACCTTC.

V and J are TRBV6-5 and TRBJ1-3; 8 bases are shared with TRBD1. With 0 bases clipped from V and 2 bases from J, the junction kept 3 bases outside the gene matches. CDR3 length equals 16 residues. Germline V gene lookup returns CDR1 MNHEY and CDR2 SVGAGI. The CDR3 nucleotides are TGTGCCAGCAGTTACTCCACAGGGGGGGCTGGAAACACCATATATTTT. Encoded protein: CASSYSTGGAGNTIYF.

The rearrangement links TRBV10-3 to TRBJ2-7, with 9 bases lining up with TRBD1. V lost 3 bases to trimming and J lost 6 bases; unmatched junction nucleotides: 15. Looked up from germline, CDR1 is ENHRY and CDR2 is SYGVKD. The CDR3 loop spans 17 amino acids. The CDR3 DNA is TGTGCCATCAGTGACCGGACAACAGGGGGCGCCTTGGGCGAGCAGTACTTC. Its translation: CAISDRTTGGALGEQYF.

The genes are TRBV5-4 and TRBJ2-7, with D possibly being TRBD2 (5 bases). The germline CDR1 and CDR2 sequences are SGHNT and YYREEE (reference sequence). The CDR3 has 15 amino acids. The ends were cut back, 0 bases at V and 0 bases at J, with 10 bases in the middle. The DNA of the CDR3 is TGTGCCAGCAGCTTGGTCGGGGTCAGCTCCTACGAGCAGTACTTC. Translation: CASSLVGVSSYEQYF.

The V call is TRBV10-1, the J call TRBJ2-1; 7 bases match TRBD2. The CDR3 is 14 amino acids. V lost 0 bases and J lost 8; bases outside the gene matches: 4. CDR1 WNHNN and CDR2 SYGVQD come from the germline V gene (reference sequence). CDR3 DNA: TGCGCCAGCAGTGAGTCCGGGACTACGGATGAGCAGTTCTTC. Encoded protein: CASSESGTTDEQFF.

The chain employs TRBV5-8 and TRBJ1-6; D unclear. Germline CDR1 reads SGHTS; CDR2 reads YDEGEE. This CDR3 is built from 15 residues. The germline V and J ends were trimmed by 0 bases and 11 bases, with 15 bases remaining between them. This CDR3 is CASSLDGRSGTPLHF. In nucleotides, the CDR3 is TGTGCCAGCAGCTTGGATGGCCGTTCGGGGACACCCCTCCACTTT.

The chain has TRBV9 and TRBJ2-2; 9 positions match TRBD2. Unmatched junction bases numbered 3, after V lost 2 bases and J lost 1 base. The CDR3 loop spans 16 amino acids. Germline lookup yields CDR1 SGDLS and CDR2 YYNGEE. CDR3 in DNA: TGTGCCAGCAGCGTCCTAGCGGGATTGAACACCGGGGAGCTGTTTTTT. This encodes CASSVLAGLNTGELFF.

The J gene is TRBJ1-5, the V gene TRBV2; the D is unclear. CDR1 SNHLY and CDR2 FYNNEI come from the germline V gene. Deletions cut 6 bases from V and 2 bases from J, with 14 bases between. CDR3 length: 15 residues. The CDR3 coding sequence is TGTGCCAGCAGCTCGGAGGGCGCCGGCAATCAGCCCCAGCATTTT. As protein: CASSSEGAGNQPQHF.

The chain uses TRBV5-1 and TRBJ2-1; 9 bases map to TRBD1. From germline, CDR1 is SGHRS and CDR2 YFSETQ. There are 15 residues in the CDR3. Trimming removed 4 bases from V and 2 bases from J; junction bases left unmatched: 4. The chain's CDR3 is CASSTTGGPYNEQFF. The CDR3 bases are TGCGCCAGCAGCACAACAGGGGGCCCCTACAATGAGCAGTTCTTC.

The chain combines TRBV27 with TRBJ2-1; 12 bases are shared with TRBD2. Trimming cost V 5 bases and J 8 bases; bases outside gene matches: 4. There are 14 residues in the CDR3. Germline loops: CDR1 MNHEY, CDR2 SMNVEV (reference sequence). The CDR3 DNA sequence: TGTGCCAGCAGTCTACGGACTAGCGGGGATGAGCAGTTCTTC. Amino acids: CASSLRTSGDEQFF.

This chain uses TRBV6-5 with TRBJ2-7, with D perhaps TRBD2 (6 bases). The V and J ends lost 6 bases and 6 bases respectively, with 18 bases between them. The V gene's germline CDR1 is MNHEY and CDR2 SVGAGI. This CDR3 comprises 14 residues. The chain's CDR3 is CASSPSAGGLEQYV. CDR3 DNA: TGTGCCAGCAGCCCCTCGGCCGGGGGACTCGAGCAGTACGTC.

The rearrangement joins TRBV6-1 to TRBJ2-7; 9 nucleotides match TRBD1. The junction had 14 bases not matched to a gene; V was cut back by 0 bases and J by 2 bases. The CDR3 has 19 residues. The germline V gene has CDR1 MNHNS and CDR2 SASEGT. For the CDR3, the DNA is TGTGCCAGCAGTGAAGCGCTAACAGGGGGCGCGGTTGTGACCTACGAGCAGTACTTC. Amino acid sequence: CASSEALTGGAVVTYEQYF.

The chain couples TRBV30 to TRBJ1-2; TRBD1 aligns across 10 bases. CDR1 GTSNPN and CDR2 SVGIG come from the germline V gene (reference sequence). J lost 8 bases, V lost 2 bases, and 8 bases had no gene match. The CDR3 has 14 amino acids. The CDR3: CAWSYSGTGVGYTF. The CDR3 DNA is TGTGCCTGGAGTTACTCCGGGACAGGGGTAGGCTACACCTTC.

The chain's CDR3 is CASSQMQGFSYGYTF. The CDR3 DNA sequence: TGCGCCAGCAGCCAAATGCAGGGGTTTAGCTATGGCTACACCTTC. The chain links TRBV4-1 to TRBJ1-2, with D possibly TRBD1 on 6 matching bases. This CDR3 contains 15 residues. Between the trimmed V and J ends, which lost 2 bases and 4 bases, there was a span of 14 bases. CDR1 MGHRA and CDR2 YSYEKL come from the germline V gene.